The 21 T cell receptor beta chains below all came from one sample that was sequenced in a study of blood T cell repertoires in COVID-19 (dated by TCRdb to 2020 to 2022). Library generation was performed with the immunoSEQ multiplex PCR assay. The table comes from immuneACCESS by way of TCRdb, which keeps in-frame sequences with V and J called. Part of the clones is missing from these tables; in studies checked, under half for an unresolved V gene and the rest for unknown reasons. In all, the sample holds 350,000 to 400,000 clones, and 85% to 90% of those were seen once. Roughly 6.8% of the sample comes from the top ten. The sequencing sample was made of peripheral blood. These receptor sequences come from a man aged 18 to 29 with active or convalescent COVID-19.

The chain combines TRBV7-3 with TRBJ1-1; a weak D match, TRBD1 (5 bases). V was cut by 1 base and J by 2 bases, with 11 bases left in between. The CDR3 is 15 residues long. The V gene's germline CDR1 is SGHTA and CDR2 FQGTGA. The CDR3 DNA reads as TGTGCCAGCAGCTTAATGGGGGGAATAAACACTGAAGCTTTCTTT. It specifies CASSLMGGINTEAFF.

The genes are TRBV5-6 and TRBJ2-2; D gene ambiguous. The germline CDR1 and CDR2 sequences are SGHDT and YYEEEE. The CDR3 is made up of 16 amino acids. Trimming took 4 bases from V and 4 from J, leaving 17 bases between them. The CDR3 coding sequence is TGTGCCAGCAGCCTGGAGCTCAAATTCGGCACCGGGGAGCTGTTTTTT. Translation gives CASSLELKFGTGELFF.

V is TRBV4-2 and J is TRBJ2-7; 7 nucleotides line up with TRBD1. Germline values: CDR1 LGHNA, CDR2 YNFKEQ. The CDR3 runs to 14 residues. J lost 3 bases, V lost 2 bases, and 4 bases had no gene match. CDR3 in amino acids: CASSQPGQYYEQYF. The CDR3, as DNA: TGTGCCAGCAGCCAACCGGGACAGTACTACGAGCAGTACTTC.

The V call is TRBV6-2 or TRBV6-3, the J call TRBJ1-1, with D hard to call. Germline V CDR1 and CDR2: MNHEY, SVGEGT. CDR3 length: 16 amino acids. Between the trimmed V and J ends, which lost 4 bases and 4 bases, there was a span of 19 bases. CDR3: CASSSLDPVAGTEAFF. As DNA, the CDR3 is TGTGCCAGCAGTTCTCTCGACCCGGTCGCAGGCACTGAAGCTTTCTTT.

The chain employs TRBV5-4 and TRBJ2-7; TRBD2 aligns across 9 bases. V gave up 1 base and J gave up 5 bases; unmatched junction bases: 4. The CDR3 runs 14 residues. Germline CDR1 and CDR2: SGHNT and YYREEE (reference sequence). CDR3 sequence (DNA): TGTGCCAGCAGCTTGAGCCTAGCGGGAAACGAGCAGTACTTC. It yields the protein CASSLSLAGNEQYF.

This chain uses TRBV28 with TRBJ2-1; 8 nucleotides line up with TRBD1. In germline, CDR1 is MDHEN, CDR2 SYDVKM. This CDR3 has 16 residues. The V and J ends lost 4 bases and 7 bases, in that order; junction bases with no gene match: 12. Here the CDR3 reads CASSYFIGTGGNEQFF. As DNA, the CDR3 is TGTGCCAGCAGTTACTTCATCGGGACAGGAGGGAATGAGCAGTTCTTC. The full variable domain, its missing parts supplied by reference TRBV28 and TRBJ2-1, is DVKVTQSSRYLVKRTGEKVFLECVQDMDHENMFWYRQDPGLGLRLIYFSYDVKMKEKGDIPEGYSVSREKKERFSLILESASTNQTSMYLCASSYFIGTGGNEQFFGPGTRLTVL.

This clone was seen just once. The rearrangement uses TRBV18 and TRBJ1-1, with 8 bases fitting TRBD1. The CDR3 is made up of 14 amino acids. Losses at the gene ends were 4 bases for V and 3 bases for J; bases not matched to a gene: 4. Germline CDR1 reads KGHSH; CDR2 reads LQKENI. The CDR3 DNA is TGTGCCAGCTCACACCAGGGGGCGGACACTGAAGCTTTCTTT. Its protein product is CASSHQGADTEAFF. The variable domain in full, completed from reference TRBV18 and TRBJ1-1, reads NAGVMQNPRHLVRRRGQEARLRCSPMKGHSHVYWYRQLPEEGLKFMVYLQKENIIDESGMPKERFSAEFPKEGPSILRIQQVVRGDSAAYFCASSHQGADTEAFFGQGTRLTVV.

This chain joins TRBV11-1 and TRBJ1-6; D is unresolved. Deletions cut 5 bases from V and 5 bases from J, with 10 bases between. In germline, CDR1 is SGHAT, CDR2 FQDESV (reference sequence). This CDR3 region has 14 residues. The CDR3 sequence is CASSAGQNNSPLHF. The CDR3 DNA reads TGTGCCAGCAGCGCGGGCCAGAATAATTCACCCCTCCACTTT.

The chain is built from TRBV11-1 and TRBJ2-5, with TRBD2 as a possible D gene (5 bases). Germline CDR1 is SGHAT and CDR2 is FQDESV (reference sequence). The ends were cut back, 3 bases at V and 0 bases at J, with 11 bases in the middle. The CDR3 contains 15 residues. CDR3 DNA sequence: TGTGCCAGCAGCTTTAACGGGATGTACCAAGAGACCCAGTACTTC. Its protein product is CASSFNGMYQETQYF.

The V gene is TRBV10-3, the J gene TRBJ2-7, with D possibly being TRBD2 (6 bases). This CDR3 is built from 13 residues. Trimming took 4 bases from V and 7 from J, leaving 14 bases between them. The V gene's germline CDR1 is ENHRY and CDR2 SYGVKD. In DNA, the CDR3 is TGTGCCATCAGTGCCCGACTAGGGGAAGAGCAGTACTTC. Amino acid sequence: CAISARLGEEQYF.

This sequence joins TRBV7-3 and TRBJ2-1; 9 bases fit TRBD2. The germline gives CDR1 SGHTA, CDR2 FQGTGA. The junction had 14 bases not matched to a gene; V was cut back by 3 bases and J by 8 bases. This CDR3 is built from 17 residues. This CDR3 reads CASSLERSLAGRDEQFF. In DNA form, the CDR3 reads TGTGCCAGCAGCTTGGAACGCAGTCTAGCGGGAAGGGATGAGCAGTTCTTC.

This chain joins TRBV11-2 and TRBJ2-5, with TRBD2 as a possible D gene (5 bases). The V end was cut by 2 bases, the J end by 2 bases, with 15 bases between. This CDR3 region has 16 residues. Germline CDR1 SGHAT, CDR2 FQNNGV. The CDR3 region has the DNA TGTGCCAGCAGCTTATTTCATAGCGTTCCACAAGAGACCCAGTACTTC. Translating it yields CASSLFHSVPQETQYF.

The CDR3 sequence is CASSPESGRTYEQFF. DNA of the CDR3: TGTGCCAGCAGCCCCGAGAGCGGGAGAACCTATGAGCAGTTCTTC. The chain couples TRBV6-5 to TRBJ2-1, with 8 bases fitting TRBD2. Germline assignment: CDR1 MNHEY and CDR2 SVGAGI. The CDR3 is 15 residues long. V shed 6 bases and J 8 bases; nucleotides not matched to a gene: 12.

The rearrangement links TRBV7-6 to TRBJ1-5, with a possible D match to TRBD1 (6 bases). The CDR3 loop spans 15 amino acids. Germline loops: CDR1 SGHVS, CDR2 FNYEAQ. Trimming stripped 2 bases from V and 1 base from J, with 9 bases between. The CDR3 loop is CASSLSDRSNQPQHF. DNA of the CDR3: TGTGCCAGCAGCTTATCGGACAGAAGCAATCAGCCCCAGCATTTT.

The genes are TRBV7-2 and TRBJ2-1, with D uncertain. In germline, CDR1 is SGHTA, CDR2 FQGNSA. CDR3 length equals 11 residues. Trimming removed 0 bases at V and 15 bases at J, with 9 bases between. In DNA, the CDR3 is TGTGCCAGCAGCTTAGCGCTAGTTCTGTTCTTC. Its translation: CASSLALVLFF.

The rearrangement uses TRBV28 and TRBJ2-1, with 8 bases lining up with TRBD1. This CDR3 contains 15 residues. From germline, CDR1 is MDHEN and CDR2 SYDVKM. Trimming cost V 6 bases and J 3 bases; bases outside gene matches: 7. The CDR3 here is CASSEDRANYNEQFF. Written as DNA, the CDR3 is TGTGCCAGCAGCGAGGACAGGGCCAACTACAATGAGCAGTTCTTC.

This clone was picked up a small number of times. J is TRBJ1-2 and V is TRBV7-8; D unresolved. This CDR3 is built from 14 residues. The V and J ends lost 6 bases and 5 bases respectively, with 16 bases between them. Germline CDR1 and CDR2: SGHVS and FQNEAQ. The CDR3 protein is CASRTSSSRYGYTF. For the CDR3, the DNA is TGTGCCAGCAGGACCAGTAGCAGCCGATATGGCTACACCTTC.

The rearrangement joins TRBV13 to TRBJ2-2; weak D call: TRBD1 (6 bases). In germline, CDR1 is PRHDT, CDR2 FYEKMQ (reference sequence). This CDR3 has 14 residues. The V and J ends lost 2 bases and 5 bases respectively, with 9 bases between them. The CDR3 protein is CASSLNRATGELFF. The CDR3 DNA reads as TGTGCCAGCAGCTTAAACAGGGCGACCGGGGAGCTGTTTTTT.

The count of this clone is one. The J gene is TRBJ1-4, the V gene TRBV19, with D tentatively TRBD1 (6 bases). In germline, CDR1 is LNHDA, CDR2 SQIVND (reference sequence). The germline V and J ends were trimmed by 5 bases and 4 bases, with 14 bases remaining between them. The CDR3 has 15 amino acids. The CDR3 reads CASSPRQVNNEKLFF. The CDR3 DNA reads as TGTGCCAGTAGTCCCCGACAGGTGAATAATGAAAAACTGTTTTTT.

The chain employs TRBV6-2 or TRBV6-3 and TRBJ2-3; 9 nucleotides match TRBD2. This CDR3 contains 14 residues. Germline values: CDR1 MNHEY, CDR2 SVGEGT. With 0 bases clipped from V and 5 bases from J, the junction kept 0 bases outside the gene matches. CDR3 DNA: TGTGCCAGCAGTTACTCGACTAGCGGAGATACGCAGTATTTT. Translating gives CASSYSTSGDTQYF.

This clone was counted only a few times. The rearrangement uses TRBV29-1 and TRBJ2-3, with TRBD2 matching 16 bases. Germline CDR1 SQVTM, CDR2 ANQGSEA. The CDR3 sequence is 14 residues long. V trimming: 7 bases; J trimming: 4 bases; junction bases outside the gene matches: 2. The CDR3 DNA is TGCAGCGGGGGACTAGCGGGAGGGGCAGATACGCAGTATTTT. Its translation is CSGGLAGGADTQYF.